The 30 T cell receptor beta chains below come from one sample, sequenced in a study of T cells in Graves' hyperthyroidism and ophthalmopathy. Amplification of TCR beta CDR3 regions was performed using RNA transcripts as template. An initial round of RT-PCR targeting the TCR CDR3 relied on the HTBI primer set. TCRdb passed the multiplex PCR reads through MiXCR, listing each CDR3 protein once. The table lists some 490,000 distinct CDR3 sequences, approximately 23% of them singletons. The sequenced sample was blood. Source of these receptors: a woman in her 70s with Graves' ophthalmopathy.

This rearrangement joins TRBV7-3 to TRBJ2-1, with 14 bases fitting TRBD2. V gave up 10 bases and J gave up 9 bases; unmatched junction bases: 8. The CDR3 consists of 14 residues. The germline CDR1 and CDR2 sequences are SGHTA and FQGTGA. The CDR3, as DNA: TGTGCCACACTAGGGACTAGCGGGAGATGTGAGCAGTTCTTC. Its protein is CATLGTSGRCEQFF.

The chain employs TRBV20-1 and TRBJ1-5; unclear D gene. V was shortened by 2 bases and J by 0 bases, with 11 bases between the two germline ends. CDR3 length equals 15 residues. CDR1 and CDR2 (germline): DFQATT, SNEGSKA (reference sequence). The CDR3 spells CSARFTDYSNQPQHF. CDR3 nucleotide sequence: TGCAGTGCTAGATTTACAGACTATAGCAATCAGCCCCAGCATTTT.

This chain uses TRBV12-3 or TRBV12-4 with TRBJ1-2, with 9 bases identical to TRBD1. The J segment lost 8 bases and the V segment lost 7 bases, leaving 8 bases of the junction unmatched. The CDR3 is 13 residues long. DNA of the CDR3: TGTGCCAGCAACGACAGGGGGACGGGGGGCTACACCTTC. Residues: CASNDRGTGGYTF.

This clonotype showed up many times. The chain couples TRBV7-9 to TRBJ2-7; 12 nucleotides match TRBD2. Germline lookup yields CDR1 SEHNR and CDR2 FQNEAQ (reference sequence). Trimming at V came to 6 bases and at J to 1 base, leaving 4 bases not matched to a gene. The CDR3 has 15 residues. In DNA, the CDR3 is TGTGCCAGCAGTTCTAGCGGGAGGGGATCCTACGAGCAGTACTTC. Protein sequence: CASSSSGRGSYEQYF. The variable domain in full, completed from reference TRBV7-9 and TRBJ2-7, reads DTGVSQNPRHKITKRGQNVTFRCDPISEHNRLYWYRQTLGQGPEFLTYFQNEAQLEKSRLLSDRFSAERPKGSFSTLEIQRTEQGDSAMYLCASSSSGRGSYEQYFGPGTRLTVT.

This clonotype was seen more than once but under ten times. The chain is built from TRBV12-5 and TRBJ2-3; maybe TRBD2 (6 bases). V was pared by 5 bases and J by 2 bases, with 23 bases between. CDR3 length: 18 amino acids. Germline assignment: CDR1 LGHNT and CDR2 FRNRAP. Written as DNA, the CDR3 is TGTGCTAGTGGTGCAAACCTCGGGACTCTTAAGGCCACAGATACGCAGTATTTT. This translates into CASGANLGTLKATDTQYF.

The chain joins TRBV6-1 to TRBJ2-5, with 14 bases that match TRBD2. The germline gives CDR1 MNHNS, CDR2 SASEGT. This CDR3 is 15 amino acids long. J was trimmed by 4 bases and V by 8 bases; bases with no gene match: 6. The CDR3 DNA sequence: TGTGCCAGCGGGACTAGCGGGAGCGGCCGAGAGACCCAGTACTTC. This encodes CASGTSGSGRETQYF.

This clonotype was counted many times. The chain couples TRBV19 to TRBJ1-1; the D gene is possibly TRBD1 (5 bases). V lost 7 bases and J lost 3, with 15 bases in between. Germline CDR1 is LNHDA and CDR2 is SQIVND (reference sequence). The CDR3 totals 14 residues. CDR3 amino acids: CASNGRGWHTEAFF. The CDR3 DNA is TGTGCCAGTAACGGGAGGGGTTGGCACACTGAAGCTTTCTTT.

The V call is TRBV7-2, the J call TRBJ1-2; D gene unclear. V dropped 1 base and J dropped 0 bases, with 12 bases sitting between them. There are 16 residues in the CDR3. From germline, CDR1 is SGHTA and CDR2 FQGNSA. The CDR3 region is CASSLDPDSTNYGYTF. In DNA, the CDR3 is TGTGCCAGCAGCTTAGATCCGGACTCCACTAACTATGGCTACACCTTC.

This rearrangement joins TRBV6-1 to TRBJ1-4, with D perhaps matching TRBD1 (6 bases). There are 12 residues in the CDR3. CDR1 and CDR2 (germline): MNHNS, SASEGT. Trimming took off 6 bases at V and 8 bases at J, with 10 bases between the two ends. CDR3 sequence (DNA): TGTGCCAGCAGGAGGACAGAAGAAAAACTGTTTTTT. Amino acids: CASRRTEEKLFF.

Of note for this clonotype: Relative to the germline gene, one junction end is altered; a read error may explain this. This chain joins TRBV3-1 and TRBJ2-7; 10 bases are shared with TRBD2. The CDR3 sequence is 15 residues long. CDR1 and CDR2 from the germline V gene are LGHDT and YNNKEL (reference sequence). The CDR3 loop is CTSSQLAGDLAEQYF. The CDR3 DNA reads as TGTACCAGCAGCCAGCTAGCGGGAGATTTGGCCGAGCAGTACTTC.

The chain links TRBV7-2 to TRBJ2-7; the match to TRBD1 covers 10 bases. Germline values: CDR1 SGHTA, CDR2 FQGNSA. The CDR3 runs 15 residues. The V and J ends lost 6 bases and 4 bases, in that order; junction bases with no gene match: 9. As DNA, the CDR3 is TGTGCCAGCAGAATTGGACAGGGGGGGAGGTACGAGCAGTACTTC. Translating gives CASRIGQGGRYEQYF.

This sequence joins TRBV5-1 and TRBJ2-7; 13 bases map to TRBD2. The V and J ends lost 4 bases and 6 bases, in that order; junction bases with no gene match: 4. Germline loops: CDR1 SGHRS, CDR2 YFSETQ. The CDR3 length is 14 residues. The CDR3 is CASSPTSGGGEQYF. CDR3 DNA sequence: TGCGCCAGCAGCCCCACTAGCGGGGGGGGCGAGCAGTACTTC. Full variable domain (missing parts from reference TRBV5-1 and TRBJ2-7): KAGVTQTPRYLIKTRGQQVTLSCSPISGHRSVSWYQQTPGQGLQFLFEYFSETQRNKGNFPGRFSGRQFSNSRSEMNVSTLELGDSALYLCASSPTSGGGEQYFGPGTRLTVT.

V gene TRBV5-1 combines with J gene TRBJ2-3, with D possibly TRBD2 on 6 matching bases. Germline V gene lookup returns CDR1 SGHRS and CDR2 YFSETQ. The CDR3 runs to 14 residues. V lost 4 bases to trimming and J lost 4 bases, with 13 bases between them. In DNA form, the CDR3 reads TGCGCCAGCAGCCTGGGACTCGGGCCAGATACGCAGTATTTT. Residues: CASSLGLGPDTQYF. Together with reference TRBV5-1 and TRBJ2-3, the CDR3 gives the full variable domain: KAGVTQTPRYLIKTRGQQVTLSCSPISGHRSVSWYQQTPGQGLQFLFEYFSETQRNKGNFPGRFSGRQFSNSRSEMNVSTLELGDSALYLCASSLGLGPDTQYFGPGTRLTVL.

This chain connects TRBV9 to TRBJ2-5; no reliable D call. The CDR3 covers 16 residues. Between the trimmed V and J ends, which lost 0 bases and 1 base, there was a span of 13 bases. The germline V gene has CDR1 SGDLS and CDR2 YYNGEE. The CDR3 DNA follows: TGTGCCAGCAGCGTAGGACCGACTGGGGTCCAAGAGACCCAGTACTTC. Protein product: CASSVGPTGVQETQYF. Supplemented by reference TRBV9 and TRBJ2-5, the full variable domain reads DSGVTQTPKHLITATGQRVTLRCSPRSGDLSVYWYQQSLDQGLQFLIQYYNGEERAKGNILERFSAQQFPDLHSELNLSSLELGDSALYFCASSVGPTGVQETQYFGPGTRLLVL.

Concerning this clonotype: An end of the junction differs from the germline gene, which may be a read error. The chain carries TRBV3-1 and TRBJ1-1; a weak D match, TRBD1 (5 bases). Germline CDR1 LGHDT, CDR2 YNNKEL (reference sequence). The CDR3 totals 17 residues. CDR3 region: CASSQVGRGAWGTQAFF. For the CDR3, the DNA is TGTGCCAGCAGCCAAGTAGGGAGGGGAGCGTGGGGCACTCAAGCTTTCTTT.

This chain uses TRBV5-4 with TRBJ2-5, with 7 bases that match TRBD1. The V and J ends lost 1 base and 5 bases, in that order; junction bases with no gene match: 5. Per the germline V gene, CDR1 is SGHNT and CDR2 is YYREEE (reference sequence). The CDR3 contains 14 residues. CDR3 region: CASSLLGGAETQYF. CDR3 nucleotide sequence: TGTGCCAGCAGCTTGCTAGGGGGCGCGGAGACCCAGTACTTC.

CDR3 amino acids: CASSNLAGGETQYF. In DNA form, the CDR3 reads TGTGCCAGTAGTAATTTGGCAGGGGGAGAGACCCAGTACTTC. V is TRBV19 and J is TRBJ2-5, with 7 bases matching TRBD1. The CDR3 consists of 14 residues. In germline, CDR1 is LNHDA, CDR2 SQIVND (reference sequence). Trimming took 4 bases from V and 4 from J; bases not matched to a gene: 6.

The chain employs TRBV9 and TRBJ2-1; 13 bases line up with TRBD2. The CDR3 runs to 15 residues. Germline CDR1 SGDLS, CDR2 YYNGEE. The V and J ends lost 3 bases and 9 bases, in that order; junction bases with no gene match: 6. The DNA for the CDR3 is TGTGCCAGCAGCGGAGGACTAGCGGGAGAAGTTGAGCAGTTCTTC. Translating it yields CASSGGLAGEVEQFF. The full variable domain, in which reference TRBV9 and TRBJ2-1 provide the parts outside the CDR3, is DSGVTQTPKHLITATGQRVTLRCSPRSGDLSVYWYQQSLDQGLQFLIQYYNGEERAKGNILERFSAQQFPDLHSELNLSSLELGDSALYFCASSGGLAGEVEQFFGPGTRLTVL.

The sample holds a few counts of this clonotype. The V call is TRBV18, the J call TRBJ1-5; maybe TRBD1 (6 bases). This CDR3 is built from 14 residues. Trimming left V 2 bases short and J 7 bases short, with 12 bases between. From germline, CDR1 is KGHSH and CDR2 LQKENI. CDR3 bases: TGTGCCAGCTCACCAGGGGGCCGAGGGCAGCCCCAGCATTTT. The encoded protein is CASSPGGRGQPQHF.

This clonotype was seen just once. The CDR3 ends on some other residue instead of the conserved phenylalanine or tryptophan, so this is likely a read error. The gene calls are TRBV6-1 and TRBJ1-1; no clear D. Germline assignment: CDR1 MNHNS and CDR2 SASEGT. V was shortened by 10 bases and J by 1 base, with 13 bases between the two germline ends. The CDR3 has 13 residues. CDR3 DNA sequence: TGTGCCACCTTGCTAACGGGGAACACTGAAGCTTTCTCT. It encodes CATLLTGNTEAFS.

The chain uses TRBV30 and TRBJ2-3, with D unresolved. CDR3 length: 13 residues. From germline, CDR1 is GTSNPN and CDR2 SVGIG (reference sequence). Deletions cut 2 bases from V and 6 bases from J, with 12 bases between. In nucleotides, the CDR3 is TGTGCCTGGAGTTCTGGACGGCAGGATACGCAGTATTTT. It codes for CAWSSGRQDTQYF.

V is TRBV27 and J is TRBJ2-7, with 8 bases lining up with TRBD2. This CDR3 region has 14 residues. CDR1 and CDR2 from the germline V gene are MNHEY and SMNVEV (reference sequence). Germline trimming cut 6 bases from V and 2 bases from J; bases unmatched to any gene: 6. The CDR3 DNA sequence: TGTGCCAGCAGGACGGGAGGGCCCCCCTACGAGCAGTACTTC. It codes for CASRTGGPPYEQYF.

The chain combines TRBV19 with TRBJ2-7; no reliable D call. Germline CDR1 reads LNHDA; CDR2 reads SQIVND (reference sequence). The ends were cut back, 8 bases at V and 2 bases at J, with 13 bases in the middle. CDR3 length: 13 residues. CDR3 protein: CASRPKGAYEQYF. The CDR3 region has the DNA TGTGCCAGTCGCCCGAAAGGCGCCTACGAGCAGTACTTC.

The gene calls are TRBV19 and TRBJ2-4, with a possible D match to TRBD1 (5 bases). Germline V gene lookup returns CDR1 LNHDA and CDR2 SQIVND (reference sequence). The CDR3 is 13 residues long. V shed 1 base and J shed 6 bases, with 7 bases lying between them. CDR3 nucleotides: TGTGCCAGTAGTATAGGGACACGAAACATTCAGTACTTC. Translated: CASSIGTRNIQYF.

This clonotype has ten or more counts. V gene TRBV12-3 or TRBV12-4 combines with J gene TRBJ1-2; D gene ambiguous. The CDR3 has 14 residues. Trimming took off 5 bases at V and 7 bases at J, with 17 bases between the two ends. CDR3 nucleotides: TGTGCCAGCAGTCTACAGCAAGGAAACGCTGGCTACACCTTC. As protein: CASSLQQGNAGYTF.

This clonotype was detected only a few times. This chain uses TRBV5-1 with TRBJ2-7; TRBD1 agrees at 8 bases. V lost 4 bases, J lost 6 bases, and 12 bases stayed unmatched. Germline V CDR1 and CDR2: SGHRS, YFSETQ. There are 15 residues in the CDR3. The CDR3 region is CASSPGTGLSREQYF. The CDR3 nucleotides read TGCGCCAGCAGCCCCGGGACAGGATTGTCGCGCGAGCAGTACTTC.

This clonotype was recorded a few times. The chain joins TRBV6-6 to TRBJ2-7, with TRBD1 as a possible D gene (5 bases). The V gene's germline CDR1 is MNHNY and CDR2 SVGAGI (reference sequence). This CDR3 is 14 amino acids long. V gave up 2 bases and J gave up 5 bases, with 13 bases separating them. The CDR3 coding sequence is TGTGCCAGCAGTTACCTGGGGCAGACCGACGAGCAGTACTTC. This translates into CASSYLGQTDEQYF.

The V gene is TRBV18, the J gene TRBJ1-1, with D maybe TRBD1 (6 bases). Trimming took off 6 bases at V and 5 bases at J, with 13 bases between the two ends. There are 13 residues in the CDR3. Germline-derived CDR1 and CDR2 are KGHSH and LQKENI. The CDR3 region is CASSARDKTEAFF. The CDR3, as DNA: TGTGCCAGCTCGGCCCGGGACAAAACTGAAGCTTTCTTT.

The chain combines TRBV9 with TRBJ1-5; D uncertain. This CDR3 spans 15 amino acids. Germline values: CDR1 SGDLS, CDR2 YYNGEE. V shed 4 bases and J shed 0 bases, with 11 bases lying between them. The CDR3 is CASSYGRYSNQPQHF. For the CDR3, the DNA is TGTGCCAGCAGCTACGGACGTTATAGCAATCAGCCCCAGCATTTT. Full variable domain (outside the CDR3, taken from reference TRBV9 and TRBJ1-5): DSGVTQTPKHLITATGQRVTLRCSPRSGDLSVYWYQQSLDQGLQFLIQYYNGEERAKGNILERFSAQQFPDLHSELNLSSLELGDSALYFCASSYGRYSNQPQHFGDGTRLSIL.

This clonotype showed up just a few times. This chain connects TRBV5-4 to TRBJ1-1, with 10 bases identical to TRBD1. CDR3 length: 15 residues. CDR1 SGHNT and CDR2 YYREEE come from the germline V gene (reference sequence). Trimming removed 4 bases from V and 3 bases from J; junction bases left unmatched: 6. The CDR3 reads CASSPTGQGYTEAFF. In nucleotides, the CDR3 is TGTGCCAGCAGCCCGACGGGACAGGGGTACACTGAAGCTTTCTTT. The entire variable domain, with the rest obtained from reference TRBV5-4 and TRBJ1-1, is as follows: ETGVTQSPTHLIKTRGQQVTLRCSSQSGHNTVSWYQQALGQGPQFIFQYYREEENGRGNFPPRFSGLQFPNYSSELNVNALELDDSALYLCASSPTGQGYTEAFFGQGTRLTVV.